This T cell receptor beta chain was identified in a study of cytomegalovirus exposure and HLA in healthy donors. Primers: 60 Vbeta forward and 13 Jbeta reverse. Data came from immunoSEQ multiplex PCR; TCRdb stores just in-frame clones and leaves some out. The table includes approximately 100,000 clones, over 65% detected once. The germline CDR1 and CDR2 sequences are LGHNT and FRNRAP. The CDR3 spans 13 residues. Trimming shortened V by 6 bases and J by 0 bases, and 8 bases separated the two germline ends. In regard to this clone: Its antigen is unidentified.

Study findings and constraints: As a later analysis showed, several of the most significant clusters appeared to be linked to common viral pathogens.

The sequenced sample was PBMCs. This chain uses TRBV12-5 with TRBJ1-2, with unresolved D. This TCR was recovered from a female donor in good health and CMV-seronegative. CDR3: CASGPGANYGYTF. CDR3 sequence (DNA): TGTGCTAGTGGCCCGGGAGCTAACTATGGCTACACCTTC. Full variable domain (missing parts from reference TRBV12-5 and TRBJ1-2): DARVTQTPRHKVTEMGQEVTMRCQPILGHNTVFWYRQTMMQGLELLAYFRNRAPLDDSGMPKDRFSAEMPDATLATLKIQPSEPRDSAVYFCASGPGANYGYTFGSGTRLTVV.